What follows is one T cell receptor beta chain and its context. Its matching antigen is unknown. This record belongs to a study of cytomegalovirus exposure and HLA in healthy donors. Germline assignment: CDR1 SGHVS and CDR2 FQNEAQ. Trimming stripped 1 base from V and 10 bases from J, with 11 bases between. The CDR3 sequence is 13 residues long. PCR amplification relied on 60 Vbeta primers (plus 13 Jbeta primers). Profiling relied on immunoSEQ multiplex PCR, and the TCRdb table lists in-frame clones only, not all of them. The sample holds 160,000 or so clones; around 81% are singletons and the top ten take roughly 0.99%. The study's findings and limits: In a later analysis, compared with equally common non-associated chains, HLA-associated beta chains were more expanded.

The sample comprised PBMCs. This chain links TRBV7-8 with TRBJ2-1, with D perhaps TRBD2 (5 bases). This clonotype was obtained from a woman between 40 and 55 years old in good health and CMV-seronegative. This CDR3 is CASSLVEGTEQFF. CDR3 coding DNA: TGTGCCAGCAGCTTAGTTGAGGGCACCGAGCAGTTCTTC.